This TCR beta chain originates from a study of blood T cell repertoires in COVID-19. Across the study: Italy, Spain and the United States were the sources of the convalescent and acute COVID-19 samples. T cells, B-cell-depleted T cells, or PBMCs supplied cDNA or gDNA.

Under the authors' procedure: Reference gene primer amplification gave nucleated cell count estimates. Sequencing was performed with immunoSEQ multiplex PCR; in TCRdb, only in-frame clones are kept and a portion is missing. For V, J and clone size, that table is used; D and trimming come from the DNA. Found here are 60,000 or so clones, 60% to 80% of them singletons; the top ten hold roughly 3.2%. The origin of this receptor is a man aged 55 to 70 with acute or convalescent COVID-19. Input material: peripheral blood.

CDR3 in amino acids: CASSLRENQPQHF. Here the CDR3 DNA reads TGTGCCAGCAGTTTACGGGAGAATCAGCCCCAGCATTTT. The rearrangement uses TRBV12-3 or TRBV12-4 and TRBJ1-5; D gene uncertain. This CDR3 has 13 amino acids. V was cut by 2 bases and J by 4 bases, with 6 bases left in between.